This entry describes one TCR beta chain. This clone's antigen is unknown. There are no base qualities to consult, and no much larger clone falls within one base. This sample stems from a study of T-cell memory formation after mild COVID-19 (dated by TCRdb to the early 2020s). Study-level background: TCR sequence clusters from the two donors were found to be largely donor specific. Two young, previously healthy adult volunteers, one female and one male, were included in the cohort. In a couple of donors, T-cell clones that expanded and contracted after mild COVID-19 were followed by sequencing TCRalpha and TCRbeta repertoires longitudinally.

Ficoll-Paque density gradient centrifugation was used to isolate PBMCs. Results the study describes overall, beyond this receptor: The study covered only a couple of mild cases, and larger cohorts including severe cases with pre-infection samples were considered necessary. Some responding clones were detected in pre-infection memory, suggesting pre-existing cross-reactive memory T cells joined the SARS-CoV-2 response. Contracting CD4+ clones turned up mainly in the CM and EM memory subsets, whereas EMRA was where CD8+ clones were enriched. Clones that contracted from day 15 to 85 showed balanced CD4/CD8 phenotypes, whereas a second wave of clones that expanded from day 15 to 37 leaned towards CD4+. The second-wave clones that peaked on day 37 were not confirmed to be SARS-CoV-2 specific.

Reads for this sample came from an Illumina NovaSeq 6000. Using 5'RACE with constant-segment primers, TCRalpha and TCRbeta cDNA libraries were constructed, with sample barcodes and unique molecular identifiers added in the process. RNA was extracted from every sample with Trizol reagent. The libraries were amplified in two PCR steps, and the second step added a second sample barcode and Illumina TruSeq adapters. Sequencing of the libraries was done on an Illumina NovaSeq, producing 2 x 150 bp paired-end reads. Concerning the study's data processing: With migec v1.2.7, reads were demultiplexed and then collapsed into UMI-guided consensus sequences. With mixcr v2.1.11, UMI consensuses were aligned to TRA and TRB V and J templates and assembled into clonotypes. Expanded or contracted clonotypes were those called significant by both edgeR and NoisET, with noise models trained on biological replicates. For edgeR calls, the cutoffs were a false discovery rate-adjusted p below 0.01 and a log2 fold-change threshold of 1. As an exploratory analysis of dynamics, PCA with hierarchical clustering was applied to max-normalized trajectories of the 1000 most abundant clonotypes. Separately sequenced CD4+ and CD8+ repertoires were used to assign a CD4 or CD8 phenotype to each responding clone. TCRdb applied fastp at Q25 and MiXCR to the public reads, then kept only in-frame beta chains. Rows are unified per CDR3 protein, each entry keeping the most common DNA and genes. The V and J calls reflect TCRdb's pipeline rather than the authors' work. In this sample the table shows approximately 390,000 distinct CDR3 sequences, around a sixth of which occur a single time. The leading ten clones occupy about a fifth of the sample.

The junction shows trimming of 1 base on V and 0 bases on J, and the gene matches do not reach 7 bases of it. The CDR3 measures 17 amino acids from cysteine to phenylalanine. The only DNA kept is the CDR3, 51 bases in frame from the first base. CDR1 and CDR2 are drawn from the germline V gene: SGHTA, FQGNSA. Here the chain combines TRBV7-2 and TRBJ2-3, and TRBD2 matches 7 of the central bases. The sample taken for sequencing was PBMCs or a T cell subset sorted from them (not recorded which). The receptor's source is a man between 18 and 29 years old who had mild COVID-19 (a few samples of this study predate the infection). The sample titles of this study are shuffled in the database, so cell type and time point are left out; the donor was told from shared clones. The nucleotide sequence is given as TGTGCCAGCAGCTTAGTGGCTAGCGGATATAGCACAGATACGCAGTATTTT. Protein translation: CASSLVASGYSTDTQYF.